The 14 T cell receptor beta chains presented below share a single source sample, sequenced in a study of beta chain features in type 1 diabetes (dated by TCRdb to 2017 to 2018). Their cognate antigens are unknown. Library method: the immunoSEQ multiplex PCR assay. The High Capacity cDNA Reverse Transcription Kit was used to reverse transcribe all of the isolated RNA, meaning that expressed TCRB transcripts were what got sequenced. The clones in this table, taken by TCRdb from immuneACCESS, are in-frame only. Not every clone is retained; where verified, under half of the shortfall comes from an unresolved V gene, and the cause of the rest is unknown. The sample table records some 700,000 clones; about an eighth of these occur just once. Less than 0.025% of the sample rests with the top ten. Beyond this particular receptor, the publication reports: In all four CD4+ subsets, TCRB CDR3 length was moderately but significantly shorter in type 1 diabetes patients.

The source material was naive CD4+ T cells from blood. The intended sense of this specimen's cell subset or site label: true naive CD4+ T cells. The receptors derive from a man aged 18-30 years with type 1 diabetes.

The CDR3 DNA is TGTGCCAGCAAGTATAACACTGAAGCTTTCTTT. Amino acid sequence: CASKYNTEAFF. This sequence joins TRBV2 and TRBJ1-1, with D uncertain. The germline gives CDR1 SNHLY, CDR2 FYNNEI. Trimming shortened V by 7 bases and J by 2 bases, and 5 bases separated the two germline ends. CDR3 size: 11 residues.

This chain links TRBV6-6 with TRBJ2-2, with TRBD1 matching over 11 bases. Germline V CDR1 and CDR2: MNHNY, SVGAGI (reference sequence). V was clipped by 8 bases and J by 4 bases; unmatched bases: 9. The CDR3 is 16 residues long. CDR3 residues: CASRLGGTGGTGELFF. The CDR3 DNA follows: TGTGCCAGCCGCCTGGGTGGGACAGGGGGCACCGGGGAGCTGTTTTTT.

CDR3 nucleotide sequence: TGTGCCAGCAGCTACGGGACGGACATCAATGAGCAGTTCTTC. Translation gives CASSYGTDINEQFF. The chain employs TRBV7-9 and TRBJ2-1; D possibly uses TRBD1 or TRBD2 (5 bases each). CDR3 length: 14 residues. CDR1 SEHNR and CDR2 FQNEAQ come from the germline V gene (reference sequence). Trimming removed 4 bases at V and 6 bases at J, with 13 bases between. The full variable domain, in which reference TRBV7-9 and TRBJ2-1 provide the parts outside the CDR3, is DTGVSQNPRHKITKRGQNVTFRCDPISEHNRLYWYRQTLGQGPEFLTYFQNEAQLEKSRLLSDRFSAERPKGSFSTLEIQRTEQGDSAMYLCASSYGTDINEQFFGPGTRLTVL.

V and J are TRBV28 and TRBJ2-2; the D gene is possibly TRBD1 (6 bases). V was cut by 2 bases and J by 1 base, with 8 bases left in between. Germline CDR1 MDHEN, CDR2 SYDVKM. The CDR3 extends over 15 amino acids. The CDR3: CASSLPGQNTGELFF. The DNA for the CDR3 is TGTGCCAGCAGTTTACCGGGACAGAACACCGGGGAGCTGTTTTTT.

This chain links TRBV23-1 with TRBJ2-7; D is uncertain. Being an ORF, TRBV23-1 has a function that is uncertain. The CDR3 covers 13 residues. Trimming removed 8 bases from V and 3 bases from J, with 14 bases in between. In DNA, the CDR3 is TGCGCCAGCCCTTTGGCCCGTATCTACGAGCAGTACTTC. It yields the protein CASPLARIYEQYF.

The chain has TRBV30 and TRBJ2-6; TRBD1 aligns across 8 bases. The CDR3 is 15 amino acids. CDR1 is GTSNPN and CDR2 is SVGIG in the germline V gene (reference sequence). J lost 2 bases, V lost 1 base, and 1 base had no gene match. The CDR3 protein is CAWSGTGTGANVLTF. CDR3 nucleotides: TGTGCCTGGAGTGGGACAGGGACTGGGGCCAACGTCCTGACTTTC.

There are a few counts of this clone. The J gene is TRBJ1-5, the V gene TRBV28; weak D call: TRBD1 (5 bases). CDR1 is MDHEN and CDR2 is SYDVKM in the germline V gene. The CDR3 is 16 amino acids. The V end was cut by 5 bases, the J end by 6 bases, with 20 bases between. The DNA for the CDR3 is TGTGCCAGCAGTCCACCGACGGGGGTGGGGGGTCAGCCCCAGCATTTT. Translation: CASSPPTGVGGQPQHF.

The rearrangement joins TRBV1 to TRBJ1-3; the table's D call of TRBD1 was not tested on the DNA. TRBV1 constitutes a pseudogene. This CDR3 comprises 15 residues. CDR3: CTSSQDPHRGNTIYF. The CDR3 DNA reads TGCACCAGCAGCCAAGATCCTCACAGAGGAAACACCATATATTTT.

As regards this clone: Other DNA sequences from this sample encode an identical CDR3 as well. This chain joins TRBV10-3 and TRBJ2-5; D tentatively reads TRBD1 or TRBD2 (6 bases each). V lost 7 bases and J lost 5, with 20 bases in between. Per germline, CDR1 ENHRY and CDR2 SYGVKD. The CDR3 is 15 amino acids. The CDR3 sequence: CAINGLPGARETQYF. In DNA, the CDR3 is TGTGCCATCAACGGGCTGCCGGGGGCGCGGGAGACCCAGTACTTC.

The V and J genes are TRBV29-1 and TRBJ2-3; the D is unclear. The CDR3 sequence is 11 residues long. The germline gives CDR1 SQVTM, CDR2 ANQGSEA. Trimming left V 4 bases short and J 6 bases short, with 8 bases between. The CDR3 nucleotides read TGCAGCGTTGGGTGGTGGGATACGCAGTATTTT. This sequence encodes CSVGWWDTQYF.

This chain links TRBV19 with TRBJ1-1; D unclear. V lost 1 base and J 3 bases, leaving 9 bases between the germline ends. The CDR3 is 14 residues long. Germline V gene sequence: CDR1 LNHDA, CDR2 SQIVND (reference sequence). The CDR3 coding sequence is TGTGCCAGTAGTATAGTTCTGGGTTACACTGAAGCTTTCTTT. Translated, it gives CASSIVLGYTEAFF.

V and J are TRBV20-1 and TRBJ1-1, with a weak D call TRBD1 (5 bases). The CDR3 runs to 11 residues. Trimming took 3 bases from V and 11 from J, leaving 13 bases between them. Germline CDR1 and CDR2: DFQATT and SNEGSKA (reference sequence). CDR3 bases: TGCAGTGCTAGCAGGGCCCCGGGGGCTTTCTTT. Translated: CSASRAPGAFF.

This clone was recorded a few times. V gene TRBV19 combines with J gene TRBJ2-5; the D is unclear. The CDR3 length is 13 residues. V shed 3 bases and J shed 3 bases, with 8 bases lying between them. Per germline, CDR1 LNHDA and CDR2 SQIVND (reference sequence). The CDR3 sequence is CASSISRKETQYF. CDR3 sequence (DNA): TGTGCCAGTAGTATTAGTCGGAAAGAGACCCAGTACTTC.

The rearrangement links TRBV29-1 to TRBJ2-2; 7 bases are shared with TRBD1. The junction had 11 bases not matched to a gene; V was cut back by 6 bases and J by 7 bases. Germline V gene lookup returns CDR1 SQVTM and CDR2 ANQGSEA. This CDR3 has 14 residues. The CDR3 DNA sequence: TGCAGCGTCGCAGAAGGGACAGTGTTCGGGGAGCTGTTTTTT. It encodes CSVAEGTVFGELFF.